Presented here are 3 T cell receptor beta chains from one specimen sequenced in a study of cytomegalovirus exposure and HLA in healthy donors. The PCR had 60 Vbeta and 13 Jbeta primers. Method: immunoSEQ multiplex PCR; TCRdb's copy keeps in-frame clones and lacks some. This table holds 75,000 to 95,000 clones, about four fifths found once. The material sequenced was PBMCs. The receptors were gathered from a man between 18 and 29 years old in good health and CMV-seronegative.

The chain recombines TRBV7-9 with TRBJ2-3; TRBD2 matches at 12 bases. With V trimmed by 5 bases and J by 6 bases, 12 bases remained unmatched. Per the germline V gene, CDR1 is SEHNR and CDR2 is FQNEAQ (reference sequence). The length of the CDR3 is 17 residues. CDR3 sequence: CASSPRLAGVRLDTQYF. CDR3 DNA: TGTGCCAGCAGCCCCCGACTAGCGGGAGTACGTCTGGATACGCAGTATTTT.

This chain links TRBV6-5 with TRBJ2-7; D might be TRBD2 (5 bases). V gave up 8 bases and J gave up 6 bases, with 20 bases separating them. The CDR3 has 14 amino acids. CDR1 is MNHEY and CDR2 is SVGAGI in the germline V gene. DNA for the CDR3: TGTGCCAGCGCACTAGGCCGAACGACATCCGAGCAGTACTTC. This translates into CASALGRTTSEQYF.

The chain joins TRBV30 to TRBJ1-2, with 8 nucleotides matching TRBD1. The CDR3 covers 13 residues. Germline loops: CDR1 GTSNPN, CDR2 SVGIG (reference sequence). V lost 7 bases, J lost 5 bases, and 9 bases stayed unmatched. The CDR3: CASWDRRGYGYTF. As DNA, the CDR3 is TGTGCCTCCTGGGACAGGAGAGGGTATGGCTACACCTTC.